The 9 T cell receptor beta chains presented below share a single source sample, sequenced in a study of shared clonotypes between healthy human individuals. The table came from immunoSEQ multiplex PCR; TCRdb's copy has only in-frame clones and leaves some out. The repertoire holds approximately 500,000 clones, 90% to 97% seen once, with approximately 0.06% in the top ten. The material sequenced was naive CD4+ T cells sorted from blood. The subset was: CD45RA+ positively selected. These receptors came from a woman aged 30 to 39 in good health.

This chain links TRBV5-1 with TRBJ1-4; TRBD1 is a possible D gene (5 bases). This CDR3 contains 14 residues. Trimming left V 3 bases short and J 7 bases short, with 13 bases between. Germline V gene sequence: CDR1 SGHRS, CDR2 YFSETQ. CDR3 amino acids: CASSSGQGGEKLFF. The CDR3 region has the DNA TGCGCCAGCAGCTCCGGCCAGGGCGGTGAAAAACTGTTTTTT.

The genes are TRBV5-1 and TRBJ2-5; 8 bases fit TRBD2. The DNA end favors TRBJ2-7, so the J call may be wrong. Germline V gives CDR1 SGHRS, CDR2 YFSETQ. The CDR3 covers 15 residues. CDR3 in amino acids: CASSLDSGASYEQYF. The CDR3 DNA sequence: TGCGCCAGCAGCTTGGATAGCGGGGCCTCCTACGAGCAGTACTTC.

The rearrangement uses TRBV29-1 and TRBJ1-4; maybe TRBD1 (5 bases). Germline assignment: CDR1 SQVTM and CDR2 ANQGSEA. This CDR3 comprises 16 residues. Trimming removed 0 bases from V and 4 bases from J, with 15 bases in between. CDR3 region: CSVEDRAGPGNEKLFF. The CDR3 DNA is TGCAGCGTTGAAGATAGGGCAGGGCCGGGTAATGAAAAACTGTTTTTT. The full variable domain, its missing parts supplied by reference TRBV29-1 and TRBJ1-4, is SAVISQKPSRDICQRGTSLTIQCQVDSQVTMMFWYRQQPGQSLTLIATANQGSEATYESGFVIDKFPISRPNLTFSTLTVSNMSPEDSSIYLCSVEDRAGPGNEKLFFGSGTQLSVL.

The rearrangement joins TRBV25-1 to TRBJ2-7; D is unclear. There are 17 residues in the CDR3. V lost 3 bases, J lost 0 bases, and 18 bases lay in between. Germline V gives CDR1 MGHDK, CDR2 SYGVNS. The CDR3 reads CASSDRARYFSSYEQYF. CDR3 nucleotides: TGTGCCAGCAGTGATAGGGCAAGATATTTTTCCTCCTACGAGCAGTACTTC.

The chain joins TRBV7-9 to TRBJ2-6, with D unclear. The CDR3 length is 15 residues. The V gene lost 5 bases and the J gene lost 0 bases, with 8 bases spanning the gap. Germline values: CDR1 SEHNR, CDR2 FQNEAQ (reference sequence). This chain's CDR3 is CASSRVVSGANVLTF. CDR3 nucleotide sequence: TGTGCCAGCAGCCGAGTAGTCTCTGGGGCCAACGTCCTGACTTTC.

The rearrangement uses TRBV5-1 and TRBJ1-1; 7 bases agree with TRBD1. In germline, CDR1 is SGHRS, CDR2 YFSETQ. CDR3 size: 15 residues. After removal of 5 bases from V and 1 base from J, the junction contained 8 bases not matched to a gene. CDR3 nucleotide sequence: TGCGCCAGCAGGCCCCAGACAGGGTCGAACACTGAAGCTTTCTTT. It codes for CASRPQTGSNTEAFF.

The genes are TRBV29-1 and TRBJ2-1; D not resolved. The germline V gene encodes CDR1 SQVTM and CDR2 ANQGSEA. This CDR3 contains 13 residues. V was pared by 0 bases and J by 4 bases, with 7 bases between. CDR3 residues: CSVEEGSYNEQFF. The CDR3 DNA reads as TGCAGCGTTGAAGAAGGCAGTTACAATGAGCAGTTCTTC.

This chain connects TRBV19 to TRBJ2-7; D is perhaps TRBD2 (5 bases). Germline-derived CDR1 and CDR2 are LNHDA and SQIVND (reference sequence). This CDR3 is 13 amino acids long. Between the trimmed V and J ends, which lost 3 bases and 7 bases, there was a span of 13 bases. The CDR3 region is CASSIGPTGEQYF. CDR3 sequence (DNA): TGTGCCAGTAGTATTGGACCGACGGGGGAGCAGTACTTC.

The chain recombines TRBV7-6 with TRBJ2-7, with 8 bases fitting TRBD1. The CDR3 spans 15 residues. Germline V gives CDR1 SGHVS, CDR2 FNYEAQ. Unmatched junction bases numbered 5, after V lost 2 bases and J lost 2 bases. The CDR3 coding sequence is TGTGCCAGCAGCTTAAGGACAGGGCCTACCTACGAGCAGTACTTC. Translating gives CASSLRTGPTYEQYF. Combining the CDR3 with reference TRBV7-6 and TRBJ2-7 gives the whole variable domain GAGVSQSPRYKVTKRGQDVALRCDPISGHVSLYWYRQALGQGPEFLTYFNYEAQQDKSGLPNDRFSAERPEGSISTLTIQRTEQRDSAMYRCASSLRTGPTYEQYFGPGTRLTVT.